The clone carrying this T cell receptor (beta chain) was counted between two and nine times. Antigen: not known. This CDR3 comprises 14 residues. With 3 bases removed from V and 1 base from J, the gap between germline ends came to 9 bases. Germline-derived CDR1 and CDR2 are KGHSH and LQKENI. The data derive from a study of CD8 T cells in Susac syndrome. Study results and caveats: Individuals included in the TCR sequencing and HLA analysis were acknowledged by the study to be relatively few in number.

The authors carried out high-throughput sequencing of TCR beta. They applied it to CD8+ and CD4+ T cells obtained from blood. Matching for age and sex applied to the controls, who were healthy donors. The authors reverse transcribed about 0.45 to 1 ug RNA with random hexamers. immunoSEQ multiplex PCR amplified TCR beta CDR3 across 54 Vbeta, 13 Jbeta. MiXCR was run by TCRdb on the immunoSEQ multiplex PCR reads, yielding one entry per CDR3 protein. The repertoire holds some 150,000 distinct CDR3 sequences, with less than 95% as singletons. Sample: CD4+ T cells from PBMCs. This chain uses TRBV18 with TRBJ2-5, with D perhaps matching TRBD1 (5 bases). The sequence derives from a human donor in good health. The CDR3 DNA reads TGTGCCAGCTCACCGTCAGGGTTCCAAGAGACCCAGTACTTC. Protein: CASSPSGFQETQYF. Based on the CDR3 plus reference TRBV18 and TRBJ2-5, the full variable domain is NAGVMQNPRHLVRRRGQEARLRCSPMKGHSHVYWYRQLPEEGLKFMVYLQKENIIDESGMPKERFSAEFPKEGPSILRIQQVVRGDSAAYFCASSPSGFQETQYFGPGTRLLVL.